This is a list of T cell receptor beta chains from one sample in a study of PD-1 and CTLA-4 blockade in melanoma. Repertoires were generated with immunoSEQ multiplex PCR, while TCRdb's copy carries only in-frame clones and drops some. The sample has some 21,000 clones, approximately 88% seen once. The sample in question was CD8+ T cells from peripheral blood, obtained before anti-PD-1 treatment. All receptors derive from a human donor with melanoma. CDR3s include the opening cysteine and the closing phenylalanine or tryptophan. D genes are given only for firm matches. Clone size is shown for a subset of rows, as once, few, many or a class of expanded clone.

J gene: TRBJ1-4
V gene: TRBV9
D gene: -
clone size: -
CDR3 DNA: TGTGCCAGCAGCGTAGCAGGGGCAACTAATGAAAAACTGTTTTTT
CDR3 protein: CASSVAGATNEKLFF

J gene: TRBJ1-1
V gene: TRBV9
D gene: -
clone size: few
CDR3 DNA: TGTGCCAGCAGCGTTGGGTGGAACACTGAAGCTTTCTTT
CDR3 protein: CASSVGWNTEAFF

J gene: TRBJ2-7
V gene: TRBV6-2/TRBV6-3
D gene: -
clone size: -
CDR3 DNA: TGTGCCAGCAGTTACCCGACGGGATTCTACGAGCAGTACTTC
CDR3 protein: CASSYPTGFYEQYF

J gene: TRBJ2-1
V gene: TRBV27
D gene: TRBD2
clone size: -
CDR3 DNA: TGTGCCAGCAGTTTAGAACTAGCGGGGGCCTACAATGAGCAGTTCTTC
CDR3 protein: CASSLELAGAYNEQFF

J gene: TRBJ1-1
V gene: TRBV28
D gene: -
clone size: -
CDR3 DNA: TGTGCCAGCAGCCTACAGGGAACTGAAGCTTTCTTT
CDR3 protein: CASSLQGTEAFF

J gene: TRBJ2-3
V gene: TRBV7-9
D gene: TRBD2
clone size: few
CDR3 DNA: TGTGCCAGCAGCACACTAGCGGGGGGGGACACAGATACGCAGTATTTT
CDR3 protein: CASSTLAGGDTDTQYF

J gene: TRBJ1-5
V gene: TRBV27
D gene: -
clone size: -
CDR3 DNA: TGTGCCAGCAGTTTCTCCTACTCTCAGCCCCAGCATTTT
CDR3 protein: CASSFSYSQPQHF

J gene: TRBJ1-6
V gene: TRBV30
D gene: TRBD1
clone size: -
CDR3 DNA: TGTGCCTGGAGTGATCTGACAGGGACTTCACCCCTCCACTTT
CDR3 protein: CAWSDLTGTSPLHF

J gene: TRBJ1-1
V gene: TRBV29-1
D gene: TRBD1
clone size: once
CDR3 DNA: TGCAGCGTTTGGAGGATGGGACAGATGAACACTGAAGCTTTCTTT
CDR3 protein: CSVWRMGQMNTEAFF

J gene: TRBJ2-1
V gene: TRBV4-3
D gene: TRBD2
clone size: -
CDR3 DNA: TGCGCCAGCAGCCAGTCCCTAGACGGGGGGGCCCATGAGCAGTTCTTC
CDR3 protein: CASSQSLDGGAHEQFF

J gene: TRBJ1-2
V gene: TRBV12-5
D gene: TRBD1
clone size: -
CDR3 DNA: TGTGCTAGTGGTTTCGGACAGGGGCTTGATGGCTACACCTTC
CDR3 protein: CASGFGQGLDGYTF

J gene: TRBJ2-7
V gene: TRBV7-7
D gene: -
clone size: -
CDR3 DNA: TGTGCCAGCAGCGTCGGGACCGGGACGGGCTACGAGCAGTACTTC
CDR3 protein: CASSVGTGTGYEQYF

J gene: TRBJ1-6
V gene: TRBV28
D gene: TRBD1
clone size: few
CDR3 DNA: TGTGCCAGCAGTTTTCCCGGGACAGGGGCCTCCTCCTATAATTCACCCCTCCACTTT
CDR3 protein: CASSFPGTGASSYNSPLHF

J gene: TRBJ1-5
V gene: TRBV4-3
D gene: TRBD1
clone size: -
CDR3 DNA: TGCGCCAGCAGCCGAGACAGGGGGGTTCACCAGCCCCAGCATTTT
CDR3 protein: CASSRDRGVHQPQHF

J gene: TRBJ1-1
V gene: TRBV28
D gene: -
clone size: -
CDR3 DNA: TGTGCCAGCAGTTTACAGATCATGAACACTGAAGCTTTCTTT
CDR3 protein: CASSLQIMNTEAFF

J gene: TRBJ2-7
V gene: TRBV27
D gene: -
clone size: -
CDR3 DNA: TGTGCCAGCAGCCTAGGACCTCCCTACGAGCAGTACTTC
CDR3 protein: CASSLGPPYEQYF